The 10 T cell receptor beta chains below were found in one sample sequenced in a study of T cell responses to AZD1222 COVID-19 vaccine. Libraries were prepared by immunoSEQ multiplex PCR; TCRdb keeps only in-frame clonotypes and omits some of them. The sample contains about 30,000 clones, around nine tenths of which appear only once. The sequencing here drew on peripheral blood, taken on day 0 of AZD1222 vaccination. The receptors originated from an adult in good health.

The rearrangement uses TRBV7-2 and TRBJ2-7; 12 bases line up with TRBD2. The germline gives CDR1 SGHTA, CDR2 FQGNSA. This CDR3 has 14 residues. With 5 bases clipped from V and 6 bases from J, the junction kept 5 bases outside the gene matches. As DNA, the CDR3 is TGTGCCAGCAGCACGACTAGCGGGAGTGGCGAGCAGTACTTC. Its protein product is CASSTTSGSGEQYF.

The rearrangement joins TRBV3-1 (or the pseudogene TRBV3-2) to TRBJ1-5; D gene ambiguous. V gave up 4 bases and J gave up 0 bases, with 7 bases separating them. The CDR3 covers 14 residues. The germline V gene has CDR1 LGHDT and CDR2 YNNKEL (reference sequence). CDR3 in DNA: TGTGCCAGCAGCCCAGAGTATAGCAATCAGCCCCAGCATTTT. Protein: CASSPEYSNQPQHF.

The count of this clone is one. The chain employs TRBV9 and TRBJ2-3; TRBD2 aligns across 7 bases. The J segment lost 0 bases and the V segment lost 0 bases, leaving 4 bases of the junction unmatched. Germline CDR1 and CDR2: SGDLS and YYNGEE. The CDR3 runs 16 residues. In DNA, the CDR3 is TGTGCCAGCAGCGTAGTCGAGGGAGGGAGCACAGATACGCAGTATTTT. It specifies CASSVVEGGSTDTQYF.

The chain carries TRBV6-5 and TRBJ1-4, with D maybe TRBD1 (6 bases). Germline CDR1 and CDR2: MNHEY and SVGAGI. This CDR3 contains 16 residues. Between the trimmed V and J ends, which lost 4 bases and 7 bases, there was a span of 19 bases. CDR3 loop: CASSSRGRGLGEKLFF. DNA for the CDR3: TGTGCCAGCAGTTCCCGGGGCAGGGGATTAGGTGAAAAACTGTTTTTT.

The CDR3 sequence: CATSRTGVSGANVLTF. The CDR3 nucleotides read TGTGCCACCAGCAGGACAGGGGTCTCTGGGGCCAACGTCCTGACTTTC. V gene TRBV15 combines with J gene TRBJ2-6; 8 bases map to TRBD1. The germline CDR1 and CDR2 sequences are LNHNV and YYDKDF (reference sequence). CDR3 length: 16 residues. V was clipped by 3 bases and J by 0 bases; unmatched bases: 1.

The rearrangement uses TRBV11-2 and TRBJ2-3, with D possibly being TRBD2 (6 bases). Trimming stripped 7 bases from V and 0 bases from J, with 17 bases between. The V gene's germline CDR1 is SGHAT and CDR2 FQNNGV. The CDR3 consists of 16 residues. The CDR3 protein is CASTPGGAGSTDTQYF. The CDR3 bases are TGTGCCAGCACCCCAGGAGGGGCAGGAAGCACAGATACGCAGTATTTT.

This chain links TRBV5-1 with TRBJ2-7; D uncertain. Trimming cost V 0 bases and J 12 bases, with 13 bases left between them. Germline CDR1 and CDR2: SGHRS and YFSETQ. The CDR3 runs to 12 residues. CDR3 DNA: TGCGCCAGCAGCTTGGATCAAGGTCAGATGTACTTC. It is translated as CASSLDQGQMYF.

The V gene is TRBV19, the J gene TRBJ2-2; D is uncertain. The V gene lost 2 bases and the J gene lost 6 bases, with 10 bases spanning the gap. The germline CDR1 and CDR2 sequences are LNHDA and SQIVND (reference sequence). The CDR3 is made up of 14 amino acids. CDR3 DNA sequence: TGTGCCAGTAGTATAAGAGGCCGGGCCGGGGAGCTGTTTTTT. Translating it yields CASSIRGRAGELFF.

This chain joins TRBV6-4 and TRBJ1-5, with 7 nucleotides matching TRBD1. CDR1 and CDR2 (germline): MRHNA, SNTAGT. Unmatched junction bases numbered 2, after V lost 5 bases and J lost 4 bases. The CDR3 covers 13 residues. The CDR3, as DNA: TGTGCCAGCAGTCAGGGGGAGAATCAGCCCCAGCATTTT. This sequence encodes CASSQGENQPQHF.

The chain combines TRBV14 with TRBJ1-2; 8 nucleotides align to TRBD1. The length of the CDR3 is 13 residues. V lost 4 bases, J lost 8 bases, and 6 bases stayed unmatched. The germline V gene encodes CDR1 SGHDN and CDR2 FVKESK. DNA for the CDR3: TGTGCCAGCAGCCGTGGACAGGGATGGGGCTACACCTTC. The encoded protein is CASSRGQGWGYTF.